In its sample, the clone carrying this T cell receptor beta chain was seen a few times. In germline, CDR1 is MNHEY, CDR2 SMNVEV (reference sequence). The CDR3 loop spans 13 amino acids. The V and J ends lost 1 base and 2 bases respectively, with 6 bases between them. This entry belongs to a study of blood T cell repertoires in COVID-19. Clones were sequenced by immunoSEQ multiplex PCR, and TCRdb holds only the in-frame ones, with some missing. The sample has 150,000 to 200,000 clones; 88% are singletons. This sequence joins TRBV27 and TRBJ2-7; D uncertain. The clonotype originates from a man aged 55 to 70 with acute or convalescent COVID-19. The sample comprised peripheral blood. The CDR3 DNA reads TGTGCCAGCAGTTTATTGGGCGCCTACGAGCAGTACTTC. Protein sequence: CASSLLGAYEQYF.